This TCR beta chain appears in the sequencing data of a study of molecular identifiers for immune sequencing clone quantification. Study-wide points: Identical TCR molecules sharing a barcode could underestimate highly expanded clone sizes. Researchers reportedly could pick up spiked Jurkat TCR RNA from one cell mixed into about a million naive cells.

Sorting captured naive CD8 T cells as CD8+CD4-CCR7+CD45RA+. Trimming took off 1 base at V and 4 bases at J, with 10 bases between the two ends. The CDR3 contains 14 residues. Germline V lookup: CDR1 LGHNA, CDR2 YSLEER. This clonotype occurred many times. Its specificity is not known. TCR libraries were built in bulk with a published protocol and specific TCR primers. TCRdb called the PCR reads again in MiXCR, with one record for every CDR3 protein. The sample has about 640,000 distinct CDR3 sequences, 15% to 20% seen once. V gene TRBV4-3 combines with J gene TRBJ2-5; the D call may be TRBD1 or TRBD2 (6 bases each). The sample was naive CD8+ T cells from blood, with Jurkat cell RNA spiked in. Subset here: FACS-sorted CD8+CD4-CCR7+CD45RA+ naive T cells. The receptor comes from a human donor in good health. Some libraries in this study had Jurkat cell RNA spiked in. This CDR3 reads CASSQAGAGETQYF. The CDR3 region has the DNA TGCGCCAGCAGCCAAGCGGGGGCCGGAGAGACCCAGTACTTC.